This entry features one T cell receptor (beta chain) sequence. The count of this clone is one. Its antigen specificity is not known. No much larger clonotype is one base removed from it; base qualities were not supplied. In total, around 600 healthy bone marrow donors made up the cohort. All cohort members were sampled while nominally healthy, although unrecorded immune exposures were likely present. The donor tested CMV seropositive, placing the donor among the roughly 300 seropositive members of the cohort. A peripheral blood sample was provided by each donor, and peripheral blood mononuclear cells were used for TCR beta sequencing. The Qiagen DNeasy Blood Extraction Kit was used to extract genomic DNA from the blood cell samples. This sample stems from a study of cytomegalovirus exposure and HLA in healthy donors (dated by TCRdb to about 2017). Regarding the complete study: In an earlier analysis of 450 to 750 of the donors, 276 Gb of sequence data and approximately 100 million unique TCR beta sequences from about 179 million T cells were reported. An early release that covered some 640 HLA-typed donors contained about 300 gigabases of sequencing data and about 93 million unique TCR sequences. Of the approximately 400 genotyped donors, approximately 82% fell in the genetic ancestry cluster associated with self-reported Caucasian donors. The study aimed to test whether signatures of past pathogen exposure could be identified by cataloging public T cell receptors. The T cell repertoires of around 670 subjects were profiled by immunosequencing and related to cytomegalovirus serostatus. A separate validation cohort of over a hundred different subjects was used in addition to the roughly 670-subject first cohort. The study combined high-throughput TCR immunosequencing, statistical association of individual TCRs with disease status, and machine learning to predict cytomegalovirus infection status. A later analysis re-examined previously published TCR beta repertoires from about 700 donors and added high-resolution HLA genotyping to investigate patterns of TCR occurrence. Rather than using new phenotypic data, the later analysis identified candidate immune exposures from TCR beta sequences and from how often those sequences occurred across donors. To decide whether each TCR beta V gene segment behaved as functional or pseudogenic, an earlier analysis of some 600 of the donors relied on high-throughput TCR beta sequencing. Donor age, sex, ethnicity and CMV serostatus were compiled alongside the repertoire data. Genome-wide SNP genotypes for about 65% of the roughly 700 donors were used in a later genetic analysis, which treated that subset as a discovery cohort. Every repertoire in the discovery cohort had been generated on one and the same sequencing platform. Class I and class II HLA loci were covered by the typing at four-digit resolution. The number of donors typed differed by locus, with roughly 629-640 for A, B, C, DRB1 and DQB1, around 520 for DQA1, 600 to 610 for DPA1, and some 450 for DPB1. A few DR-DQ haplotypes were handled as single units for association and clustering because linkage in the cohort was strong. On average, about 200,000 unique TCR beta nucleotide sequences were sequenced per donor among roughly 430 genotyped donors of the cohort, with roughly 18% of those sequences being non-productive. Results the study describes overall, beyond this receptor: In a later analysis, several top co-occurrence clusters were reported to appear linked to parvovirus B19, influenza, CMV and Epstein-Barr virus. Most CMV-associated TCR beta chains appeared to be HLA-restricted in a later analysis, and the HLA associations seemed to be driven largely by CMV exposure. Only TCR beta chains were sequenced in this cohort, and the absence of alpha or paired-chain data limited detectable features. It was suggested by the authors that the approach could potentially be generalized to other disease states and immunological phenotypes. A cluster of highly shared sequence variants was judged likely to represent a technical artifact of the sequencing pipeline. In a later genetic analysis, fewer N-insertions in productive TCRs were reported among donors in an Asian-associated ancestry cluster than the roughly 710-donor mean. CMV serostatus was the only immune exposure information available for the cohort. Cytomegalovirus status was reported to be diagnosed by the classifier with high specificity and sensitivity in both the original and validation cohorts. When HLA alleles, especially DR and DQ, strongly co-occurred, TCR associations were difficult to assign to individual alleles. A total of 164 TCR beta chains were listed by the study as associated with cytomegalovirus. An association between a missense DCLRE1C variant and V-gene and J-gene trimming of TCR beta chains was found in a later genetic analysis and replicated in an independent cohort. Because the 87-base-pair reads could not distinguish some IMGT-functional V segments, including TRBV6-2 and TRBV6-3, those segments were excluded. In a later analysis, 16,951 TCR beta sequences were associated with specific HLA alleles at a false discovery rate of 0.05. In vitro tests confirmed that a few of the cytomegalovirus-associated TCR beta chains recognize cytomegalovirus antigens. Compared with equally common non-associated chains, HLA-associated TCR beta chains in a later analysis were more clonally expanded and had lower generation probabilities. Most TCR sequences were seen in very few donors, while some public TCRs were found in many individuals. Because counts were too low, about 17 rarely observed V segments, including chromosome 9 orphons, were excluded from the earlier analysis of around 640 of the donors. A further reported finding was that TCR beta sequences accurately predicted the HLA-A and HLA-B alleles for most subjects in the first cohort. In a later analysis, the rate of TCR association differed among HLA loci, with DRB1 alleles having the most associated TCRs and HLA-C alleles having the fewest. In an earlier analysis of roughly 500 of the donors, most TCR beta V segments appeared in productive rearrangements about 87% or about 30% of the time, broadly matching IMGT annotations. Because HLA typing was missing for some donors at each locus, association tests included only the typed subset. Roughly uniform sequencing depth across donors was assumed in presence/absence analyses, although this assumption may not hold. Linkage disequilibrium might explain the correlated functional status among segregating V segments, but an unknown experimental factor could not be excluded.

Trimming takes 4 bases from V and 10 bases from J, and the germline ends sit 16 bases apart. CDR1 and CDR2 are drawn from the germline V gene: MDHEN, SYDVKM. Taken from cysteine to phenylalanine, the CDR3 has 14 residues. Just the 42-base CDR3 DNA is kept, in frame starting at base 1. Library preparation employed the immunoSEQ multiplex PCR assay. A mixture of 60 forward primers for TCR Vbeta segments and 13 reverse primers for TCR Jbeta segments was used in the multiplex PCR. The CDR3 region of rearranged TCR beta genes was amplified from genomic DNA with a multiplex PCR assay. The Illumina HiSeq System was used to sequence the amplified TCR beta libraries as 87-base-pair reads. In the original analysis: Across the roughly 640 repertoires, a later analysis counted approximately 75 million unique TCR beta chains, around 11 million of which were shared by at least two donors. To remove PCR and sequencing errors, raw reads were error-corrected and collapsed into unique sequences using a nearest-neighbor algorithm that merged closely related sequences. CDR3 sequences were aligned to IMGT reference sequences to assign V, D and J gene segments. For a sequence to be retained, a match of at least six nucleotides to both a V gene segment and a J gene segment was required. Rearrangements were classified as productive when the CDR3 lacked stop codons and remained in frame with V and J, and all other rearrangements were classified as non-productive. CDR3 was defined according to IMGT convention as the region running from the second conserved V-encoded cysteine to the conserved J-encoded phenylalanine. The earlier analysis of about 620 of the donors excluded sequences that lacked an unambiguous match to a single V gene segment. In an earlier analysis of 500 to 750 of the donors, V segments were called functional above 56.7% productive rearrangements and were called segregating when the between-donor standard deviation exceeded 5%. A statistical classification framework was built to diagnose cytomegalovirus status from the catalog of TCR beta chain sequences. In a later analysis, TCR nucleotide sequences were compared against IMGT/GENE-DB human TR gene sequences so that V and J genes could be assigned. The TCRdist pipeline was used in a later analysis to assign CDR3 sequences and most-parsimonious VDJ recombination scenarios. In a later analysis, each TCR beta chain was defined by its CDR3 amino acid sequence together with its V-gene family, and reads without a unique V-gene family were excluded. To address suspected cross-contamination and a sequencing artifact, a later analysis removed 592 highly shared, low-generation-probability nucleotide sequences. For each public chain, a later analysis derived a clonal expansion index from normalized ranks of inferred template counts within each repertoire. In a later analysis, generation probabilities were computed with a VDJ recombination model fitted to out-of-frame rearrangements, and the resulting probabilities were checked against IGoR. Hypergeometric tests were used in a later analysis to score TCR-TCR, TCR-HLA and TCR-CMV co-occurrence, with a repertoire-size bias correction applied to the TCR pairs. A later analysis estimated false discovery rates by permuting HLA or CMV assignments 20 times. A later analysis grouped co-occurring TCRs with DBSCAN, adding TCRdist sequence similarity when clustering within HLA-allele-positive subsets. Co-occurrence clustering excluded repertoires with fewer than 30,000 or more than 120,000 public chains, plus five with anomalous nucleotide sharing. TCRdb carries this immuneACCESS record with in-frame sequences only. Its versions omit some clonotypes, under half of them owing to an unresolved V gene in the studies checked, with the rest unexplained. The V and J calls and clone size were taken over from that table, and D and trimming were inferred from the DNA. The sample table shows 75,000 to 95,000 clones, and 80% to 90% are seen once. The top ten constitute 5.5% to 6.5% of the sample.

The sequence was collected from a woman aged 18-30 years in good health and CMV-seropositive. The sequenced sample consisted of PBMCs. This chain is built from TRBV28 and TRBJ1-4; possibly the D gene is TRBD1, per 5 matching bases. The CDR3 protein is CASSSAGPEGKLFF. The DNA is TGTGCCAGCAGTTCTGCGGGGCCAGAGGGAAAACTGTTTTTT. This CDR3, with the reference TRBV28 and TRBJ1-4 proteins standing in past its ends, gives the full variable domain DVKVTQSSRYLVKRTGEKVFLECVQDMDHENMFWYRQDPGLGLRLIYFSYDVKMKEKGDIPEGYSVSREKKERFSLILESASTNQTSMYLCASSSAGPEGKLFFGSGTQLSVL.